Listed here is a single T cell receptor beta chain. The antigen is undetermined. These data belong to a study of CD8 T cells in Susac syndrome. Overall study results and limits: As the study acknowledged, the number of individuals who were part of its TCR sequencing and HLA analysis was relatively small.

Random hexamers were used to reverse transcribe about 0.45 to 1 ug of RNA. An immunoSEQ multiplex PCR amplified TCR beta CDR3 over 54 Vbeta and 13 Jbeta. Each CDR3 protein gets one entry after TCRdb re-called the immunoSEQ multiplex PCR reads with MiXCR. The table includes over 200,000 distinct CDR3 sequences, approximately 95% detected once. The CDR3 contains 13 residues. Germline CDR1 reads SQVTM; CDR2 reads ANQGSEA. The ends were cut back, 5 bases at V and 1 base at J, with 11 bases in the middle. This sequence joins TRBV29-1 and TRBJ1-1; possible D gene TRBD1, 5 bases. The specimen was CD4+ T cells from PBMCs. This receptor was obtained from a human donor with multiple sclerosis. The CDR3 DNA reads as TGCAGCGTTCAGTTGGGGGGGAACACTGAAGCTTTCTTT. Protein sequence: CSVQLGGNTEAFF.